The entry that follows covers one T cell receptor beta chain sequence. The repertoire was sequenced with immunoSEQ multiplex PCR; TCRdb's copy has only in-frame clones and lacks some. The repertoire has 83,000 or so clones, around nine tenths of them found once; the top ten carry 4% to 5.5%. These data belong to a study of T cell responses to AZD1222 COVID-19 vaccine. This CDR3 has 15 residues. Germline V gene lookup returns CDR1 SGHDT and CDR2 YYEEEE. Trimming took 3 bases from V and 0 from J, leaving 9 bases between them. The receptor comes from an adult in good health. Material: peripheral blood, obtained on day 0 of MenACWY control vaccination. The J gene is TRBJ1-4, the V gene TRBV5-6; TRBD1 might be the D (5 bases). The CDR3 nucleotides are TGTGCCAGCAGCTCCCGCAGGGCAACTAATGAAAAACTGTTTTTT. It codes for CASSSRRATNEKLFF.